The entry below describes one T cell receptor beta chain. Its antigen is as yet unknown. The data were taken from a study of shared clonotypes between healthy human individuals. Broader study findings: Generation probabilities were higher for clonotypes shared across all four sorted-subset donors than for unshared ones.

CDR3 size: 12 residues. Germline assignment: CDR1 SGHRS and CDR2 YFSETQ. The germline V and J ends were trimmed by 4 bases and 1 base, with 5 bases remaining between them. TCRdb's table, derived via immunoSEQ multiplex PCR, lists solely in-frame clones and lacks some. The sample holds around 2.3 million clones, around 95% seen once. The chain employs TRBV5-1 and TRBJ2-5; D is uncertain. Sequenced: naive CD4+ T cells sorted from blood. The subset here: CD45RA+ positively selected. This TCR was sampled from a man younger than 35 in good health. CDR3 DNA sequence: TGCGCCAGCAGCGAAACCCAAGAGACCCAGTACTTC. Its translation is CASSETQETQYF.